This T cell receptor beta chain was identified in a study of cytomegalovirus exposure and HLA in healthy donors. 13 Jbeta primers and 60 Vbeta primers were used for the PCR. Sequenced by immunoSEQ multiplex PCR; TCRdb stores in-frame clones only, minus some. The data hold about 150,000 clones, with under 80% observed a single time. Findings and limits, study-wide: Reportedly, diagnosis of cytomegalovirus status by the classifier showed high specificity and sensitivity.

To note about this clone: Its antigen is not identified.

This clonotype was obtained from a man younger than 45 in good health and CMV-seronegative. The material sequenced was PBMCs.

CDR3 nucleotide sequence: TGTGCCAGCAGCTTACAGGGCCCCACCGGGGAGCTGTTTTTT. This gives the protein CASSLQGPTGELFF. This rearrangement joins TRBV7-2 to TRBJ2-2, with D possibly TRBD1 on 5 matching bases. This CDR3 region has 14 residues. V lost 2 bases and J lost 4, with 8 bases in between. Germline CDR1 is SGHTA and CDR2 is FQGNSA.